The text below deals with one TCR beta chain. Its antigen remains unknown. This sample is part of a study of cytomegalovirus exposure and HLA in healthy donors. Overall study findings and caveats: Within the approximately 110 validation repertoires, first-cohort TCR clusters tended to co-occur, according to a later analysis.

CDR1 is LGHNA, CDR2 YNFKEQ, per germline. The CDR3 runs to 16 residues. Germline trimming cut 2 bases from V and 6 bases from J; bases unmatched to any gene: 1. Data came from immunoSEQ multiplex PCR; TCRdb stores just in-frame clones and leaves some out. The repertoire holds about 50,000 clones, with around 93% as singletons. The sample consisted of PBMCs. The receptor's source is a woman aged 18-35 years in good health and CMV-seropositive. The chain is built from TRBV4-2 and TRBJ2-2; 15 bases are a match to TRBD2. CDR3 sequence reads: CASSQRTSGGAGELFF. CDR3 in DNA: TGTGCCAGCAGCCAACGGACTAGCGGGGGGGCCGGGGAGCTGTTTTTT.